These 30 T cell receptor beta chains were sequenced from one sample in a study of CD8 T cells in Susac syndrome. RNA amounts of about 0.5 to 1 ug underwent reverse transcription with random hexamers. TCRdb re-analysed the immunoSEQ multiplex PCR reads in MiXCR, keeping a single row per CDR3 protein. Of more than 110,000 distinct CDR3 sequences in the sample, 94% were seen once. Sequencing used CD8+ T cells from PBMCs. These receptors all come from a human donor in good health.

The chain joins TRBV29-1 to TRBJ1-1, with 10 bases fitting TRBD1. Germline V gene lookup returns CDR1 SQVTM and CDR2 ANQGSEA. The J segment lost 6 bases and the V segment lost 6 bases, leaving 16 bases of the junction unmatched. CDR3 size: 16 residues. CDR3 residues: CSVTDRGPTVGPEAFF. The CDR3 DNA reads as TGCAGCGTCACAGACAGGGGGCCCACAGTTGGGCCTGAAGCTTTCTTT.

The rearrangement uses TRBV5-1 and TRBJ2-4; D possibly uses TRBD1 or TRBD2 (5 bases each). CDR1 is SGHRS and CDR2 is YFSETQ in the germline V gene. Trimming removed 1 base from V and 0 bases from J, with 23 bases in between. The length of the CDR3 is 20 residues. Written as DNA, the CDR3 is TGCGCCAGCAGCTTGAGGTCGAGGGACGGGATCCCTCTAGCCAAAAACATTCAGTACTTC. Its translation: CASSLRSRDGIPLAKNIQYF.

The rearrangement joins TRBV2 to TRBJ2-7; perhaps D is TRBD1 or TRBD2 (6 bases each). The germline V gene has CDR1 SNHLY and CDR2 FYNNEI. The CDR3 extends over 15 amino acids. Trimming left V 4 bases short and J 5 bases short, with 18 bases between. The CDR3 spells CASSGPRGGGNEQYF. For the CDR3, the DNA is TGTGCCAGCAGTGGACCCAGGGGAGGTGGGAACGAGCAGTACTTC.

This sequence joins TRBV5-6 and TRBJ2-1; TRBD2 aligns across 11 bases. This CDR3 is built from 15 residues. J gave up 9 bases and V 2 bases, and 7 bases lay outside the gene matches. CDR1 is SGHDT, CDR2 YYEEEE, per germline. The CDR3 sequence: CASSLLAGDLGEQFF. CDR3 DNA sequence: TGTGCCAGCAGCTTACTAGCGGGAGATTTGGGTGAGCAGTTCTTC. Looking up the rest from reference TRBV5-6 and TRBJ2-1 gives the full variable domain: DAGVTQSPTHLIKTRGQQVTLRCSPKSGHDTVSWYQQALGQGPQFIFQYYEEEERQRGNFPDRFSGHQFPNYSSELNVNALLLGDSALYLCASSLLAGDLGEQFFGPGTRLTVL.

This clonotype was observed once. The chain combines TRBV19 with TRBJ2-7, with 8 positions matching TRBD1. CDR3 length equals 14 residues. The ends lost 6 bases at V and 6 bases at J; junction bases unmatched: 10. Germline values: CDR1 LNHDA, CDR2 SQIVND (reference sequence). CDR3 DNA sequence: TGTGCCAGTAGCCCGACAGGGGCGCCCTCCGAGCAGTACTTC. Amino acids: CASSPTGAPSEQYF. The full variable domain, its missing parts supplied by reference TRBV19 and TRBJ2-7, is DGGITQSPKYLFRKEGQNVTLSCEQNLNHDAMYWYRQDPGQGLRLIYYSQIVNDFQKGDIAEGYSVSREKKESFPLTVTSAQKNPTAFYLCASSPTGAPSEQYFGPGTRLTVT.

The V call is TRBV15, the J call TRBJ1-4; 7 nucleotides line up with TRBD1. Unmatched junction bases numbered 10, after V lost 5 bases and J lost 4 bases. This CDR3 is built from 16 residues. From germline, CDR1 is LNHNV and CDR2 YYDKDF (reference sequence). CDR3 region: CATSGPGTARNEKLFF. The CDR3, as DNA: TGTGCCACCAGCGGACCCGGGACAGCTCGTAATGAAAAACTGTTTTTT.

The rearrangement links TRBV2 to TRBJ2-7; TRBD1 matches at 9 bases. After removal of 9 bases from V and 1 base from J, the junction contained 4 bases not matched to a gene. This CDR3 contains 13 residues. Germline assignment: CDR1 SNHLY and CDR2 FYNNEI. CDR3 loop: CARDRGESYEQYF. CDR3 DNA: TGTGCCAGAGACAGGGGGGAATCCTACGAGCAGTACTTC.

J is TRBJ2-5 and V is TRBV7-9, with unresolved D. Between the trimmed V and J ends, which lost 9 bases and 9 bases, there was a span of 20 bases. The germline CDR1 and CDR2 sequences are SEHNR and FQNEAQ (reference sequence). The CDR3 runs to 13 residues. CDR3 loop: CASEKDRTFAQYF. The CDR3 DNA is TGTGCCAGTGAGAAGGACCGAACCTTTGCCCAGTACTTC.

This clonotype was found a few times. The CDR3 here is CASSLEASYEQYF. The CDR3 coding sequence is TGCGCCAGCAGCTTGGAGGCGTCCTACGAGCAGTACTTC. This chain uses TRBV5-1 with TRBJ2-7; no definite D call. V lost 0 bases, J lost 1 base, and 5 bases lay in between. This CDR3 contains 13 residues. Germline V gives CDR1 SGHRS, CDR2 YFSETQ.

The chain combines TRBV14 with TRBJ1-2, with 7 bases identical to TRBD1. V was clipped by 6 bases and J by 4 bases; unmatched bases: 5. Germline V gives CDR1 SGHDN, CDR2 FVKESK. The CDR3 has 13 residues. The CDR3 sequence is CASRQTGLYGYTF. The CDR3 nucleotides are TGTGCCAGCAGGCAGACAGGGCTCTATGGCTACACCTTC.

The chain carries TRBV27 and TRBJ2-3, with D possibly TRBD1 on 5 matching bases. The CDR3 contains 13 residues. From germline, CDR1 is MNHEY and CDR2 SMNVEV (reference sequence). V was shortened by 5 bases and J by 4 bases, with 10 bases between the two germline ends. This CDR3 reads CASSPQGSDTQYF. CDR3 in DNA: TGTGCCAGCAGTCCGCAGGGATCAGATACGCAGTATTTT.

The genes are TRBV30 and TRBJ2-7; D remains unclear. Germline loops: CDR1 GTSNPN, CDR2 SVGIG (reference sequence). V lost 4 bases and J lost 0, with 13 bases in between. The CDR3 is 14 amino acids. The CDR3 here is CAWTGRLSSYEQYF. The CDR3 coding sequence is TGTGCCTGGACCGGTCGGTTAAGCTCCTACGAGCAGTACTTC.

The V and J genes are TRBV7-2 and TRBJ2-1; D perhaps matches TRBD2 (5 bases). Looked up from germline, CDR1 is SGHTA and CDR2 is FQGNSA. The ends were cut back, 1 base at V and 7 bases at J, with 17 bases in the middle. The CDR3 runs 16 residues. Here the CDR3 reads CASSLGSGVGSNEQFF. CDR3 bases: TGTGCCAGCAGCTTAGGTTCTGGGGTAGGGAGTAATGAGCAGTTCTTC.

The V gene is TRBV14, the J gene TRBJ2-7; no firm D call. The CDR3 has 13 amino acids. From germline, CDR1 is SGHDN and CDR2 FVKESK. V was clipped by 1 base and J by 4 bases, with 8 bases between them. DNA for the CDR3: TGTGCCAGCAGCCAAGTTCAGTCTTACGAGCAGTACTTC. This codes for CASSQVQSYEQYF.

The chain employs TRBV7-2 and TRBJ2-1; 9 nucleotides line up with TRBD2. J lost 4 bases, V lost 1 base, and 2 bases had no gene match. The CDR3 loop spans 15 amino acids. Germline V gives CDR1 SGHTA, CDR2 FQGNSA. CDR3 residues: CASSLVAGEYNEQFF. CDR3 DNA: TGTGCCAGCAGCTTAGTAGCGGGAGAGTACAATGAGCAGTTCTTC.

The gene calls are TRBV23-1 and TRBJ2-7; 13 nucleotides agree with TRBD2. TRBV23-1 is treated as an ORF (open reading frame) with a function not yet certain. The junction had 3 bases not matched to a gene; V was cut back by 2 bases and J by 2 bases. The CDR3 has 16 residues. The CDR3 DNA is TGCGCCAGCAGTCAACCGGGACTAGCGGGACCCTACGAGCAGTACTTC. This codes for CASSQPGLAGPYEQYF.

This clonotype was observed a single time. The V gene is TRBV14, the J gene TRBJ2-1; D ambiguous. The germline gives CDR1 SGHDN, CDR2 FVKESK. This CDR3 is built from 14 residues. Trimming pared 6 bases from V and 7 bases from J, leaving 16 bases between. CDR3 sequence: CASSQRLWMNEQFF. For the CDR3, the DNA is TGTGCCAGCAGTCAGAGACTGTGGATGAATGAGCAGTTCTTC. Variable domain in full (rest from reference TRBV14 and TRBJ2-1): EAGVTQFPSHSVIEKGQTVTLRCDPISGHDNLYWYRRVMGKEIKFLLHFVKESKQDESGMPNNRFLAERTGGTYSTLKVQPAELEDSGVYFCASSQRLWMNEQFFGPGTRLTVL.

J is TRBJ2-3 and V is TRBV5-1; 7 bases are shared with TRBD2. Per the germline V gene, CDR1 is SGHRS and CDR2 is YFSETQ. The CDR3 contains 14 residues. V was pared by 3 bases and J by 10 bases, with 11 bases of the junction left unmatched. CDR3 amino acids: CASSWTGLLHPQYF. CDR3 DNA: TGCGCCAGCAGCTGGACGGGACTACTTCACCCGCAGTATTTT.

V is TRBV30 and J is TRBJ2-1; 7 bases map to TRBD2. The CDR3 sequence is 14 residues long. Germline V gives CDR1 GTSNPN, CDR2 SVGIG (reference sequence). The junction had 8 bases not matched to a gene; V was cut back by 5 bases and J by 4 bases. The CDR3 region has the DNA TGTGCCTGGTTAACGGGAGGCTCATACAATGAGCAGTTCTTC. Translation gives CAWLTGGSYNEQFF.

The chain combines TRBV27 with TRBJ1-1; 7 nucleotides match TRBD1. Trimming removed 9 bases from V and 4 bases from J; junction bases left unmatched: 5. There are 12 residues in the CDR3. Germline V gene data show CDR1 as MNHEY and CDR2 as SMNVEV (reference sequence). CDR3 DNA: TGTGCCAGTGCGGCAGGGGGCACTGAAGCTTTCTTT. Its protein is CASAAGGTEAFF.

The rearrangement uses TRBV4-3 and TRBJ2-1; no reliable D call. This CDR3 contains 15 residues. V was clipped by 2 bases and J by 2 bases, with 10 bases between them. Per the germline V gene, CDR1 is LGHNA and CDR2 is YSLEER. CDR3 region: CASSQIALPYNEQFF. CDR3 sequence (DNA): TGCGCCAGCAGCCAAATAGCTCTGCCCTACAATGAGCAGTTCTTC.

The CDR3, as DNA: TGTGCCAGCAGTGACAGCCGACAAAACACCGGGGAGCTGTTTTTT. Protein sequence: CASSDSRQNTGELFF. The rearrangement joins TRBV6-4 to TRBJ2-2; D remains ambiguous. Trimming cost V 2 bases and J 2 bases, with 9 bases left between them. Germline CDR1 MRHNA, CDR2 SNTAGT. This CDR3 region has 15 residues.

The chain combines TRBV19 with TRBJ2-7, with a possible D match to TRBD2 (6 bases). Trimming removed 3 bases from V and 6 bases from J, with 18 bases in between. Looked up from germline, CDR1 is LNHDA and CDR2 is SQIVND (reference sequence). This CDR3 has 15 amino acids. The CDR3 spells CASSIWRADLSEQYF. The CDR3 DNA is TGTGCCAGTAGTATCTGGAGGGCCGACCTCTCCGAGCAGTACTTC.

The CDR3 loop is CASSQEVLAGGGSYEQYF. CDR3 coding DNA: TGCGCCAGCAGCCAAGAGGTCCTAGCGGGAGGGGGCTCCTACGAGCAGTACTTC. The chain employs TRBV4-3 and TRBJ2-7; 12 bases map to TRBD2. The trim removed 0 bases at V and 0 bases at J, leaving 6 bases unmatched. The CDR3 totals 18 residues. Germline CDR1 is LGHNA and CDR2 is YSLEER.

The CDR3 here is CSARDEKTNTGELFF. The CDR3 bases are TGCAGTGCTAGAGATGAGAAAACGAACACCGGGGAGCTGTTTTTT. The V gene is TRBV20-1, the J gene TRBJ2-2; no reliable D call. The V gene lost 0 bases and the J gene lost 0 bases, with 8 bases spanning the gap. Germline V gene lookup returns CDR1 DFQATT and CDR2 SNEGSKA (reference sequence). This CDR3 comprises 15 residues.

V is TRBV5-1 and J is TRBJ2-5, with 10 bases fitting TRBD1. The V gene's germline CDR1 is SGHRS and CDR2 YFSETQ. Trimming cost V 4 bases and J 9 bases; bases outside gene matches: 6. The CDR3 sequence is 13 residues long. Here the CDR3 reads CASSKDRGKAQYF. The CDR3 DNA follows: TGCGCCAGCAGCAAGGACAGGGGGAAGGCCCAGTACTTC.

The rearrangement uses TRBV24-1 and TRBJ2-3, with D unresolved. This CDR3 comprises 13 residues. Trimming shortened V by 0 bases and J by 5 bases, and 5 bases separated the two germline ends. CDR1 is KGHDR and CDR2 is SFDVKD in the germline V gene. The CDR3 sequence: CATSDLLVDTQYF. The DNA for the CDR3 is TGTGCCACCAGTGATTTGCTGGTAGATACGCAGTATTTT.

The rearrangement links TRBV27 to TRBJ2-6; D is unclear. From germline, CDR1 is MNHEY and CDR2 SMNVEV (reference sequence). The CDR3 runs to 15 residues. The V end was cut by 2 bases, the J end by 0 bases, with 5 bases between. The CDR3 bases are TGTGCCAGCAGTTTACTTAGCTCTGGGGCCAACGTCCTGACTTTC. It translates to CASSLLSSGANVLTF. The full variable domain, its missing parts supplied by reference TRBV27 and TRBJ2-6, is EAQVTQNPRYLITVTGKKLTVTCSQNMNHEYMSWYRQDPGLGLRQIYYSMNVEVTDKGDVPEGYKVSRKEKRNFPLILESPSPNQTSLYFCASSLLSSGANVLTFGAGSRLTVL.

The rearrangement joins TRBV18 to TRBJ2-7; 8 bases are shared with TRBD2. This CDR3 spans 14 amino acids. J was trimmed by 7 bases and V by 3 bases; bases with no gene match: 8. Germline V lookup: CDR1 KGHSH, CDR2 LQKENI. CDR3 in amino acids: CASSPEAGGGEQYF. CDR3 bases: TGTGCCAGCTCACCCGAGGCGGGAGGTGGTGAGCAGTACTTC. Supplemented by reference TRBV18 and TRBJ2-7, the full variable domain reads NAGVMQNPRHLVRRRGQEARLRCSPMKGHSHVYWYRQLPEEGLKFMVYLQKENIIDESGMPKERFSAEFPKEGPSILRIQQVVRGDSAAYFCASSPEAGGGEQYFGPGTRLTVT.

The J gene is TRBJ1-5, the V gene TRBV27, with D possibly TRBD1 on 5 matching bases. The CDR3 runs to 12 residues. Germline CDR1 and CDR2: MNHEY and SMNVEV (reference sequence). The V gene lost 8 bases and the J gene lost 6 bases, with 11 bases spanning the gap. The CDR3 DNA sequence: TGTGCCAGCGGCCGAGGGGTTCAGCCCCAGCATTTT. Its translation is CASGRGVQPQHF.